The entry below describes one T cell receptor beta chain. This specimen comes from a study of blood T cell repertoires in COVID-19. Study information: COVID-19 samples, acute and convalescent, were from the United States, Italy and Spain. Sample material is recorded as cDNA or gDNA derived from T cells, B-cell-depleted T cells, or PBMCs.

Methods used by the authors: Quantification of nucleated cells was approximated via reference gene primer amplification. Sequencing used immunoSEQ multiplex PCR; TCRdb keeps in-frame clones, though not all of them. V and J calls and clone size come straight from that table; D and trimming were deduced from the DNA. The repertoire holds 650,000 to 800,000 clones, with around 90% as singletons. The CDR3 sequence is 12 residues long. In germline, CDR1 is SGDLS, CDR2 YYNGEE. V lost 3 bases, J lost 9 bases, and 13 bases lay in between. The sequence came from a young woman with acute or convalescent COVID-19. The specimen was peripheral blood. The V gene is TRBV9, the J gene TRBJ2-7; D uncertain. The CDR3 region has the DNA TGTGCCAGCAGCGACGGTAGTTTGTTGCAGTACTTC. Protein product: CASSDGSLLQYF.